This T cell receptor beta chain was captured in a study of monozygotic twins with inflammatory bowel disease. Findings of the study overall: It was not supported that a single strong signal or clonotype was associated with IBD.

TCRdb re-called the 5' RACE reads and gives one entry per CDR3 protein, without DNA. This sample contains over 350,000 distinct CDR3 sequences. The CDR3 runs to 17 residues. Germline lookup yields CDR1 SGHTA and CDR2 FQGNSA. With regard to this clonotype: Its antigen remains unidentified.

The sample consisted of blood. This TCR was sampled from a human donor with ulcerative colitis or Crohn's disease, or a healthy co-twin of an affected twin (not recorded which). V usage is TRBV7-2 and J usage is TRBJ2-5; TCRdb designates TRBD1, a call that cannot be tested without DNA. The CDR3 here is CASSLRVGGAPRETQYF. The variable domain in full, with the rest retrieved from reference TRBV7-2 and TRBJ2-5, is GAGVSQSPSNKVTEKGKDVELRCDPISGHTALYWYRQSLGQGLEFLIYFQGNSAPDKSGLPSDRFSAERTGGSVSTLTIQRTQQEDSAVYLCASSLRVGGAPRETQYFGPGTRLLVL.